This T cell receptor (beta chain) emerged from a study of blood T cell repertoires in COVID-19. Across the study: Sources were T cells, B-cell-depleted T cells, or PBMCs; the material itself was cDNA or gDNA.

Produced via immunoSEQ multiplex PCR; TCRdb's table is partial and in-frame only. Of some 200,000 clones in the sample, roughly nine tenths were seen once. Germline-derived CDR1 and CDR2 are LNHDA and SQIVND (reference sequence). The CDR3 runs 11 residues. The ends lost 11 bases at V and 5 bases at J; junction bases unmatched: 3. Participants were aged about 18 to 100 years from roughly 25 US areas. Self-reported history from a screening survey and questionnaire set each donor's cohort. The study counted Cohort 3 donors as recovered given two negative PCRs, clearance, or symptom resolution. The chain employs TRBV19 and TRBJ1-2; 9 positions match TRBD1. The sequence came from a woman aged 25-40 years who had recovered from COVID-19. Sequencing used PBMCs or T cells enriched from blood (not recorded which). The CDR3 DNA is TGTGCCCGACAGGGGGGGTATGGCTACACCTTC. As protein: CARQGGYGYTF.